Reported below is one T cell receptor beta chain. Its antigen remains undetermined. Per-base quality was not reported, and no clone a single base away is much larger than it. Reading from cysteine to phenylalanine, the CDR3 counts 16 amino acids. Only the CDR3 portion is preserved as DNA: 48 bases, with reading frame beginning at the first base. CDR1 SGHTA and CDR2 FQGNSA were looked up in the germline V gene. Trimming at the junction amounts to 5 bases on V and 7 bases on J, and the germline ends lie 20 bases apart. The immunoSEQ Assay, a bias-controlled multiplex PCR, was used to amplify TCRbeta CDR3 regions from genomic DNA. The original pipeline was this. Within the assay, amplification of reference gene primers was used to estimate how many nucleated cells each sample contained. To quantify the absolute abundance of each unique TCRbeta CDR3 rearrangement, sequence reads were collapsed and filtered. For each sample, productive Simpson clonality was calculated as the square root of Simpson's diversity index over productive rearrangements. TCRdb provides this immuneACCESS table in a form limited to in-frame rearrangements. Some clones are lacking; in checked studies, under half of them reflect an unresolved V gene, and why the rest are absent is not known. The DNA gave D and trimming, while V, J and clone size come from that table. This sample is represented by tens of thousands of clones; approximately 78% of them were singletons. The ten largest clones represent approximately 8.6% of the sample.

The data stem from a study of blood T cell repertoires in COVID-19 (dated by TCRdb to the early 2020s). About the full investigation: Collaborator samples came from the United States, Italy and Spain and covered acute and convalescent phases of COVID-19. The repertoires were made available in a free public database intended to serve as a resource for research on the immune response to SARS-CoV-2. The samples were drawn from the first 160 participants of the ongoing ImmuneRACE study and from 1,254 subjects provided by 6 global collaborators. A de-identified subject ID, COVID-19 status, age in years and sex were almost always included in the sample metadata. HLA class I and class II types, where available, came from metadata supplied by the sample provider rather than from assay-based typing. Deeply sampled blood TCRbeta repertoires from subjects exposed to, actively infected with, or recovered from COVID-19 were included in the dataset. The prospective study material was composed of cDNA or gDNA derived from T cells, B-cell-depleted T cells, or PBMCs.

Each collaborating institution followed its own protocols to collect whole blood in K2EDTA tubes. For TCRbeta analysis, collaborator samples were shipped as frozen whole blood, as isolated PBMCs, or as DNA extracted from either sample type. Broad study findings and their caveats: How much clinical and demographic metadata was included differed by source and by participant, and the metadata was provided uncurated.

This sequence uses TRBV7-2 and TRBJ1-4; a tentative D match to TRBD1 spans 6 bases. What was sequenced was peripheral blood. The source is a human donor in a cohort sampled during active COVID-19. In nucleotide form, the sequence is TGTGCCAGCAGCACGAGGTCAGGGGCGGAAATTGAAAAACTGTTTTTT. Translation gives CASSTRSGAEIEKLFF.